The 31 T cell receptor beta chains below all came from one sample that was sequenced in a study of cytomegalovirus exposure and HLA in healthy donors. Primers for the PCR totalled 60 Vbeta and 13 Jbeta. Sequencing was performed with immunoSEQ multiplex PCR; in TCRdb, only in-frame clones are kept and a portion is missing. Of 110,000 or so clones detected, less than 80% appear once; the ten largest clones hold roughly 4.2%. The specimen was PBMCs. These receptors came from a woman aged 40 to 49 in good health and CMV-seropositive.

Note on this clone: At one of its ends the junction is not consistent with the germline gene, which may arise from a read error. This chain uses TRBV7-9 with TRBJ1-3; the match to TRBD1 covers 8 bases. Germline CDR1 is SEHNR and CDR2 is FQNEAQ (reference sequence). The CDR3 loop spans 16 amino acids. CDR3 sequence reads: CSSSSWDRLSGNTIYF. In nucleotides, the CDR3 is TGTTCCAGCAGCAGTTGGGACAGGCTCTCTGGAAACACCATATATTTT.

This clone was seen only a few times. This chain connects TRBV18 to TRBJ2-5; D unresolved. CDR3 size: 13 residues. Germline V gives CDR1 KGHSH, CDR2 LQKENI. Trimming removed 3 bases at V and 8 bases at J, with 13 bases between. CDR3 sequence reads: CASSPGNQVTQYF. DNA for the CDR3: TGTGCCAGCTCACCGGGCAACCAAGTTACCCAGTACTTC.

This rearrangement joins TRBV2 to TRBJ1-4; 9 bases are shared with TRBD1. Looked up from germline, CDR1 is SNHLY and CDR2 is FYNNEI. The CDR3 sequence is 14 residues long. The V and J ends lost 6 bases and 4 bases, in that order; junction bases with no gene match: 3. The DNA for the CDR3 is TGTGCCAGCAGGCAGGGACAGGGTAATGAAAAACTGTTTTTT. This encodes CASRQGQGNEKLFF.

This clone was detected ten times or more. The chain couples TRBV11-3 to TRBJ2-2; 9 bases line up with TRBD1. J gave up 4 bases and V 5 bases, and 8 bases lay outside the gene matches. There are 16 residues in the CDR3. Germline V CDR1 and CDR2: SGHNT, YENEEA. The CDR3 region is CASSQGQGGSTGELFF. The CDR3 nucleotides are TGTGCCAGCAGCCAGGGACAGGGAGGGAGCACCGGGGAGCTGTTTTTT.

The chain couples TRBV15 to TRBJ2-1; 13 bases are a match to TRBD2. Germline loops: CDR1 LNHNV, CDR2 YYDKDF (reference sequence). V was clipped by 3 bases and J by 2 bases; unmatched bases: 4. The CDR3 sequence is 17 residues long. The CDR3 reads CATSSGLAGETYNEQFF. Here the CDR3 DNA reads TGTGCCACCAGCAGCGGACTAGCGGGAGAAACCTACAATGAGCAGTTCTTC.

The V call is TRBV7-6, the J call TRBJ2-2; TRBD2 agrees at 10 bases. Germline CDR1 is SGHVS and CDR2 is FNYEAQ. The CDR3 is made up of 18 amino acids. The V segment lost 5 bases and the J segment 0 bases; nucleotides outside the gene matches: 9. The CDR3: CASSPGLAALSNTGELFF. The DNA for the CDR3 is TGTGCCAGCAGCCCAGGACTAGCGGCCCTTTCGAACACCGGGGAGCTGTTTTTT. Supplemented by reference TRBV7-6 and TRBJ2-2, the full variable domain reads GAGVSQSPRYKVTKRGQDVALRCDPISGHVSLYWYRQALGQGPEFLTYFNYEAQQDKSGLPNDRFSAERPEGSISTLTIQRTEQRDSAMYRCASSPGLAALSNTGELFFGEGSRLTVL.

The J gene is TRBJ1-1, the V gene TRBV7-5. TRBV7-5 is listed as a pseudogene. The CDR3 totals 14 residues. As DNA, the CDR3 is TGTGCCAGCAGCTTAGCGACTGGGAACACTGAAGCTTTCTTT. This codes for CASSLATGNTEAFF.

The chain combines TRBV18 with TRBJ1-1; 10 bases map to TRBD1. This CDR3 spans 15 amino acids. Germline V gene lookup returns CDR1 KGHSH and CDR2 LQKENI. J lost 7 bases, V lost 7 bases, and 12 bases had no gene match. The CDR3 nucleotides are TGTGCCAGCTTAAACATTAGACAGGGGGCCGGTGAAGCTTTCTTT. Translation: CASLNIRQGAGEAFF.

The chain joins TRBV2 to TRBJ2-1, with D perhaps matching TRBD1 (5 bases). V lost 2 bases and J lost 7, with 9 bases in between. CDR3 length: 13 residues. Germline loops: CDR1 SNHLY, CDR2 FYNNEI. Here the CDR3 DNA reads TGTGCCAGCAGTGAAAATGGGGCAAATGAGCAGTTCTTC. It codes for CASSENGANEQFF. Supplemented by reference TRBV2 and TRBJ2-1, the full variable domain reads EPEVTQTPSHQVTQMGQEVILRCVPISNHLYFYWYRQILGQKVEFLVSFYNNEISEKSEIFDDQFSVERPDGSNFTLKIRSTKLEDSAMYFCASSENGANEQFFGPGTRLTVL.

The chain is built from TRBV11-3 and TRBJ1-1; 10 bases are shared with TRBD1. The CDR3 is 15 residues long. With 5 bases clipped from V and 1 base from J, the junction kept 4 bases outside the gene matches. CDR1 and CDR2 from the germline V gene are SGHNT and YENEEA. CDR3 coding DNA: TGTGCCAGCAGCCCGGGACAGGGGCAGAACACTGAAGCTTTCTTT. This translates into CASSPGQGQNTEAFF. The full variable domain, its missing parts supplied by reference TRBV11-3 and TRBJ1-1, is EAGVVQSPRYKIIEKKQPVAFWCNPISGHNTLYWYLQNLGQGPELLIRYENEEAVDDSQLPKDRFSAERLKGVDSTLKIQPAELGDSAVYLCASSPGQGQNTEAFFGQGTRLTVV.

The rearrangement links TRBV18 to TRBJ2-7; possibly TRBD2 for D (5 bases). V lost 6 bases to trimming and J lost 2 bases, with 14 bases between them. There are 14 residues in the CDR3. The germline V gene encodes CDR1 KGHSH and CDR2 LQKENI. CDR3 sequence reads: CASSNRRGTYEQYF. The CDR3 DNA reads as TGTGCCAGCTCGAACCGGAGAGGGACCTACGAGCAGTACTTC.

This clone was seen a few times. V gene TRBV4-2 combines with J gene TRBJ1-3; D uncertain. This CDR3 has 16 residues. CDR1 and CDR2 from the germline V gene are LGHNA and YNFKEQ. V was clipped by 5 bases and J by 0 bases, with 14 bases between them. The CDR3 sequence: CASSLGVESSGNTIYF. CDR3 coding DNA: TGTGCCAGCAGCTTGGGAGTAGAGAGCTCTGGAAACACCATATATTTT.

A few counts support this clone. The V call is TRBV30, the J call TRBJ1-4; D gene ambiguous. This CDR3 region has 17 residues. CDR1 GTSNPN and CDR2 SVGIG come from the germline V gene (reference sequence). The ends were cut back, 3 bases at V and 4 bases at J, with 21 bases in the middle. The CDR3 sequence: CAWSDEEAPRGNEKLFF. The CDR3 region has the DNA TGTGCCTGGAGCGACGAGGAGGCCCCTAGAGGTAATGAAAAACTGTTTTTT.

The chain employs TRBV5-8 and TRBJ2-2; D gene ambiguous. This CDR3 region has 16 residues. CDR1 and CDR2 (germline): SGHTS, YDEGEE. The ends were cut back, 2 bases at V and 6 bases at J, with 17 bases in the middle. The CDR3 spells CASSFEQRTFAGELFF. The CDR3 DNA reads TGTGCCAGCAGCTTTGAACAGAGAACGTTCGCCGGGGAGCTGTTTTTT.

The J gene is TRBJ1-2, the V gene TRBV6-1; D possibly corresponds to TRBD1 (5 bases). The CDR3 spans 17 residues. V lost 1 base, J lost 4 bases, and 19 bases lay in between. CDR1 is MNHNS, CDR2 SASEGT, per germline. CDR3 bases: TGTGCCAGCAGTGAAGGTAAGGTTTACCAGGGTTTCTATGGCTACACCTTC. This gives the protein CASSEGKVYQGFYGYTF.

The V gene is TRBV15, the J gene TRBJ2-2; D ambiguous. Germline assignment: CDR1 LNHNV and CDR2 YYDKDF (reference sequence). V was clipped by 0 bases and J by 6 bases, with 5 bases between them. The CDR3 loop spans 13 amino acids. Here the CDR3 reads CATSRDRAGELFF. The DNA for the CDR3 is TGTGCCACCAGCAGAGATCGAGCCGGGGAGCTGTTTTTT.

This clone came up a few times. The chain combines TRBV19 with TRBJ2-7, with 10 bases that match TRBD2. The J segment lost 4 bases and the V segment lost 6 bases, leaving 9 bases of the junction unmatched. The germline CDR1 and CDR2 sequences are LNHDA and SQIVND (reference sequence). This CDR3 region has 15 residues. CDR3 nucleotide sequence: TGTGCCAGTAGAAAACAAGCGGGAGGGCATTACGAGCAGTACTTC. Translation gives CASRKQAGGHYEQYF.

The V call is TRBV6-6, the J call TRBJ1-2; 8 nucleotides line up with TRBD1. Losses at the gene ends were 10 bases for V and 8 bases for J; bases not matched to a gene: 18. CDR1 is MNHNY and CDR2 is SVGAGI in the germline V gene (reference sequence). CDR3 size: 15 residues. For the CDR3, the DNA is TGTGCCACCCTTACCGAGTACAGGGGGACCGGGGGCTACACCTTC. This codes for CATLTEYRGTGGYTF.

This clone is a singleton in its sample. The gene calls are TRBV11-3 and TRBJ1-5; D remains unclear. V was clipped by 1 base and J by 4 bases, with 5 bases between them. The length of the CDR3 is 13 residues. The germline V gene encodes CDR1 SGHNT and CDR2 YENEEA. CDR3 DNA: TGTGCCAGCAGCTTAGGGCCGAATCAGCCCCAGCATTTT. It translates to CASSLGPNQPQHF.

The V call is TRBV11-3, the J call TRBJ1-1, with TRBD1 matching over 7 bases. CDR1 is SGHNT, CDR2 YENEEA, per germline. V trimming: 5 bases; J trimming: 2 bases; junction bases outside the gene matches: 5. The CDR3 runs to 14 residues. The CDR3 DNA follows: TGTGCCAGCAGCGACAGGGCCTCTAACACTGAAGCTTTCTTT. Translating it yields CASSDRASNTEAFF.

The J gene is TRBJ1-1, the V gene TRBV12-5; D is unclear. The CDR3 is made up of 14 amino acids. Germline V gene sequence: CDR1 LGHNT, CDR2 FRNRAP. V was trimmed by 0 bases and J by 2 bases, leaving 7 bases between them. CDR3 bases: TGTGCTAGTGGTTTGGTACCTATAAACACTGAAGCTTTCTTT. Amino acid sequence: CASGLVPINTEAFF.

This clone appeared once. The chain has TRBV18 and TRBJ2-3; D is possibly TRBD2 (5 bases). This CDR3 contains 12 residues. V was cut by 6 bases and J by 2 bases, with 6 bases left in between. Germline CDR1 is KGHSH and CDR2 is LQKENI. Written as DNA, the CDR3 is TGTGCCAGCTCGGGAGTCACAGATACGCAGTATTTT. Translated, it gives CASSGVTDTQYF.

The chain has TRBV27 and TRBJ2-1; 7 bases match TRBD2. This CDR3 is 14 amino acids long. Germline V gene lookup returns CDR1 MNHEY and CDR2 SMNVEV (reference sequence). The junction had 8 bases not matched to a gene; V was cut back by 6 bases and J by 6 bases. Here the CDR3 DNA reads TGTGCCAGCAGATCAATATGGGGGGGCAATGAGCAGTTCTTC. Translation: CASRSIWGGNEQFF.

This clone was recorded a few times. The rearrangement links TRBV2 to TRBJ2-5, with D perhaps TRBD1 (6 bases). Germline V gives CDR1 SNHLY, CDR2 FYNNEI. With 6 bases removed from V and 3 bases from J, the gap between germline ends came to 8 bases. CDR3 length equals 12 residues. For the CDR3, the DNA is TGTGCCAGCAGGAAGGGGGAAGAGACCCAGTACTTC. It specifies CASRKGEETQYF.

The chain couples TRBV7-9 to TRBJ1-1, with D maybe TRBD1 (6 bases). The CDR3 totals 14 residues. With 5 bases removed from V and 5 bases from J, the gap between germline ends came to 15 bases. Germline values: CDR1 SEHNR, CDR2 FQNEAQ (reference sequence). The CDR3 nucleotides are TGTGCCAGCAGCCCCCAGGGGAGAGGGACTGAAGCTTTCTTT. Translating gives CASSPQGRGTEAFF.

This clone was counted only a few times. This sequence joins TRBV9 and TRBJ2-2, with D possibly TRBD1 on 6 matching bases. Germline CDR1 reads SGDLS; CDR2 reads YYNGEE. The length of the CDR3 is 14 residues. Trimming removed 4 bases at V and 6 bases at J, with 13 bases between. The CDR3 bases are TGTGCCAGCAGCCCCAGCAGGGGATCCGGGGAGCTGTTTTTT. Amino acid sequence: CASSPSRGSGELFF.

This clone was picked up a small number of times. J is TRBJ2-1 and V is TRBV27, with TRBD2 matching over 12 bases. This CDR3 is 15 amino acids long. J gave up 2 bases and V 6 bases, and 2 bases lay outside the gene matches. Germline CDR1 MNHEY, CDR2 SMNVEV (reference sequence). The CDR3 region has the DNA TGTGCCAGCAGGCTAGCGGGAGGGCCCTACAATGAGCAGTTCTTC. As protein: CASRLAGGPYNEQFF.

The rearrangement links TRBV27 to TRBJ2-3, with 10 nucleotides matching TRBD2. Germline-derived CDR1 and CDR2 are MNHEY and SMNVEV (reference sequence). The CDR3 covers 16 residues. J lost 2 bases, V lost 3 bases, and 5 bases had no gene match. The CDR3 loop is CASSFRTSGSTDTQYF. Written as DNA, the CDR3 is TGTGCCAGCAGTTTCAGGACTAGCGGTTCCACAGATACGCAGTATTTT.

This clone was observed a handful of times. V gene TRBV7-8 combines with J gene TRBJ2-5; 14 positions agree with TRBD2. CDR3 length: 15 residues. J was trimmed by 9 bases and V by 3 bases; bases with no gene match: 6. Germline lookup yields CDR1 SGHVS and CDR2 FQNEAQ. The CDR3 bases are TGTGCCAGCAGCTTCCCGTCGACTAGCGGGAGGGCCCAGTACTTC. It specifies CASSFPSTSGRAQYF. Complete variable domain (other parts from reference TRBV7-8 and TRBJ2-5): GAGVSQSPRYKVAKRGQDVALRCDPISGHVSLFWYQQALGQGPEFLTYFQNEAQLDKSGLPSDRFFAERPEGSVSTLKIQRTQQEDSAVYLCASSFPSTSGRAQYFGPGTRLLVL.

The gene calls are TRBV7-6 and TRBJ2-2; 9 bases match TRBD1. From germline, CDR1 is SGHVS and CDR2 FNYEAQ. The CDR3 contains 17 residues. Losses at the gene ends were 4 bases for V and 4 bases for J; bases not matched to a gene: 10. In nucleotides, the CDR3 is TGTGCCAGCAGCTACACCACCGGGACAGGGTTCACCGGGGAGCTGTTTTTT. Translation: CASSYTTGTGFTGELFF. Using reference TRBV7-6 and TRBJ2-2 for the parts outside the CDR3, the full variable domain is GAGVSQSPRYKVTKRGQDVALRCDPISGHVSLYWYRQALGQGPEFLTYFNYEAQQDKSGLPNDRFSAERPEGSISTLTIQRTEQRDSAMYRCASSYTTGTGFTGELFFGEGSRLTVL.

The V gene is TRBV2, the J gene TRBJ1-4; the D gene is possibly TRBD1 (6 bases). The V end lost 7 bases, the J end lost 8 bases, and 11 bases lay between the germline ends. Germline CDR1 reads SNHLY; CDR2 reads FYNNEI. This CDR3 spans 12 amino acids. The CDR3 loop reads CASNDRKEKLFF. CDR3 nucleotides: TGTGCCAGCAATGACAGGAAGGAAAAACTGTTTTTT.